The following is a T cell receptor (beta chain) sequence with its context. V was clipped by 8 bases and J by 6 bases, with 25 bases between them. This CDR3 contains 16 residues. Germline V lookup: CDR1 SNHLY, CDR2 FYNNEI. The sample comes from a study of CD8 T cells in Susac syndrome. RNA totalling roughly 0.45 to 1 ug underwent reverse transcription with random hexamers. The TCR beta CDR3 was amplified by immunoSEQ multiplex PCR across 54 Vbeta, 13 Jbeta. Using its own MiXCR run on the immunoSEQ multiplex PCR reads, TCRdb lists one record per CDR3 protein. This sample has over 150,000 distinct CDR3 sequences, with about 94% found just once. Sequencing of TCR beta drew on CD8+ and CD4+ T cells from blood.

The receptor was derived from a human donor with multiple sclerosis. The rearrangement links TRBV2 to TRBJ1-2; TRBD1 might be the D (6 bases). Sequencing was performed on CD4+ T cells from PBMCs. The CDR3 DNA follows: TGTGCCAGCGGACTGGGGGCGCGGGGTACGAAACATGGCTACACCTTC. Translated, it gives CASGLGARGTKHGYTF.